This T cell receptor (beta chain) stems from a study of shared clonotypes between healthy human individuals (dated by TCRdb to 2020 to 2021). For the study in its entirety: The cohort included a few men and a couple of women between 18 and 49 years of age. For each donor, three plates each were used for CD4 naive and CD4 memory, two plates were used for CD8 naive, and one plate was used for CD8 memory. To estimate repertoire size and how much clonotype sharing occurs between individuals, the study deeply sequenced the blood TCR repertoires of roughly 5 healthy adults. To increase sequencing depth and limit assay-specific biases, TCR repertoire library preparation and sequencing were carried out by different laboratories using diverse techniques. Per donor, leukapheresis produced somewhere between about 0.8 and 9.5 billion PBMCs. The full study reports these points: Clonotypes shared by all four sorted-subset donors showed higher generation probabilities than non-shared clonotypes. Based on pairwise subsampling, the degree of clonotype sharing among donors was expected to be affected by sequencing depth. Rarefaction of sorted-subset datasets indicated incomplete sequencing despite the large sequencing depth. Estimated clonotype richness was generally larger for naive than for memory subsets. Sampling was restricted to blood, and TCR repertoires in tissue are likely to differ from TCR repertoires in blood. When a handful of donors were compared, the shared fraction of clonotypes was approximately 5% for naive CD4, about 4% for naive CD8, 2.3% for memory CD4, and 0.4% for memory CD8. The small number of donors limited the genetic and exposure-history diversity represented.

Using the deep immunoSEQ assay, multiplex PCR amplified TCR CDR3 regions from genomic DNA. For each cell subset, the extracted genomic DNA was distributed evenly across all wells of several immunoSEQ 96-well plates, and each plate served as one replicate. Each replicate PCR for sorted subsets received about 0.2 ug genomic DNA, equal to 28,000 or so T cell genomes. Purified libraries were measured with a Qubit 3.0 fluorometer, size-checked on a Bioanalyzer 2100, and measured again with the KAPA Library Quantification kit. Each immunoSEQ 96-well plate was sequenced on its own single-read 150-cycle Illumina NextSeq 550 flow cell. In the authors' own workflow: Because the immunoSEQ output included only junctional sequences and no quality scores, the filtering could not be the same as the filtering used for full-length reads. Sequences were annotated with PyIR, a Python wrapper for IgBLAST v1.9, using IMGT germline references to assign V/J genes and CDR3. Reads were removed for weak V/J assignments (E-value above 1e-6), missing CDR3, stop codons, out-of-frame junctions, or ambiguous translated residues. V3J clonotypes were defined as sequences sharing the same inferred V gene, J gene, and CDR3 amino acid sequence. Percentage overlap between repertoires was computed as shared unique clonotypes divided by the size of the smaller repertoire. Repertoire richness was assessed with RTK rarefaction, the Chao1 estimator, and Recon v2.1 estimates of unobserved clonotypes. Generation probabilities for all TCRbeta clonotypes obtained by the gDNA method from a handful of donors were computed using OLGA. TCRdb took this table from immuneACCESS and kept in-frame rearrangements with V and J called. Such tables lack part of the clones; where checked against another copy, unresolved V genes explain under half of the gap, and the rest is unexplained. Clone size and V and J calls were adopted from that table, with D and trimming inferred from the DNA. The sample has approximately 2,000,000 clones on record, around 93% of them singletons. The ten largest make up roughly 1.7% of the sample.

CD8 naive samples were obtained by positive selection for CCR7 among CD45RO-negative cells, yielding a CD45RA+CCR7+ population from which TemRA cells were excluded. The donors were healthy, HIV-negative adults with no recently reported acute infections or vaccinations. Only Caucasian adults living in Nashville, Tennessee, USA were represented among the donors. Blood was obtained by leukapheresis, after which PBMCs were separated by Ficoll-Histopaque density gradient centrifugation and cryopreserved in liquid nitrogen vapor phase. Analytical flow cytometry was used to check the purity and quantity of every magnetically sorted T cell population. Genomic DNA was isolated from every sorted fraction and measured by UV absorbance on a Nanodrop 2000c. The CDR3 holds 15 amino acids from the cysteine to the phenylalanine. Left in the record is the CDR3 DNA by itself, 45 bases read in frame from the first base. V is cut by 1 base and J by 1 base, and the space between the germline ends is 7 bases. Taken from the germline V gene (reference sequence), the CDR1 and CDR2 loops are SEHNR and FQNEAQ.

As regards this clone: It lacks a known antigen. There are no base qualities to consult, and no much larger clone falls within one base.

The receptor was isolated from a young man in good health. Some clones in this sample may be carry-over from other donors' samples. Sequencing was carried out using naive CD8+ T cells from PBMCs. In light of the paper, this sample's cell subset or site label describes: CD45RA+CCR7+. In this chain, TRBV7-9 is recombined with TRBJ2-2; the D gene lacks a confident call. Here the CDR3 is given as CASSLGAQNTGELFF. The nucleotide sequence reads TGTGCCAGCAGCTTAGGTGCCCAGAACACCGGGGAGCTGTTTTTT.